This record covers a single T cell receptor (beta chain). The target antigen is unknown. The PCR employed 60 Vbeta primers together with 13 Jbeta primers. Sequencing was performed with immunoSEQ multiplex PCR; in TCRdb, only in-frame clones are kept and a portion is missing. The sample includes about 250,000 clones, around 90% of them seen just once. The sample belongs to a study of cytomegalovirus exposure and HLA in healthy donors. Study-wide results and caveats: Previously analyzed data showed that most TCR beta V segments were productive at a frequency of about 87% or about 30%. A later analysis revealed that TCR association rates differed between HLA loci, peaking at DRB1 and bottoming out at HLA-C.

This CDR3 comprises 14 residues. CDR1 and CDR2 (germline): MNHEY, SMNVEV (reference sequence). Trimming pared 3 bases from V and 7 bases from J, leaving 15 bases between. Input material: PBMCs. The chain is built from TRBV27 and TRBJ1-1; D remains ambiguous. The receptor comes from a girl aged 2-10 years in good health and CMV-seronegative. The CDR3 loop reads CASSLGVLRGEAFF. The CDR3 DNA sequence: TGTGCCAGCAGTTTGGGCGTGTTACGGGGTGAAGCTTTCTTT.